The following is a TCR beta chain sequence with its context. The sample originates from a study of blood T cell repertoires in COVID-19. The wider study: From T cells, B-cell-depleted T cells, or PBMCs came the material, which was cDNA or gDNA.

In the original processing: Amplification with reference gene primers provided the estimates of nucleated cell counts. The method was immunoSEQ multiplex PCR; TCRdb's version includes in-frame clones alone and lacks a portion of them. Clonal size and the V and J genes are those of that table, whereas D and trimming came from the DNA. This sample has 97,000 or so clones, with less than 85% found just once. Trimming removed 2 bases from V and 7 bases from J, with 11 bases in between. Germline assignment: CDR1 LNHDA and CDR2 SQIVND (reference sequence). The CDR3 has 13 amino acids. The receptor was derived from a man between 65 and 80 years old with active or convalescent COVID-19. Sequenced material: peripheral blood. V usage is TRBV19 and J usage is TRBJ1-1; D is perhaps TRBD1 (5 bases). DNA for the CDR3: TGTGCCAGTAGTATAACCTTCACAGGTGAAGCTTTCTTT. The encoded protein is CASSITFTGEAFF.